This entry lists 8 T cell receptor beta chains sequenced from one sample in a study of blood T cells in healthy people across ages (dated by TCRdb to about 2015). Libraries were constructed by 5' RACE. A second PCR of roughly 7 to 11 cycles was performed with a sample-barcoded 5' primer and a J-beta primer mix. TCRdb applied fastp at Q25 and MiXCR to the public reads, then kept only in-frame beta chains. Merged by CDR3 protein, the rows form single entries marked with the most common genes and DNA. For this sample there are around 2 million distinct CDR3 sequences; more than 35% appear just once. Under 30% of the sample is held by the ten biggest clonotypes. Sample: blood. The receptors stem from a human donor in good health.

V and J are TRBV11-2 and TRBJ2-4, with 10 bases fitting TRBD1. Germline V CDR1 and CDR2: SGHAT, FQNNGV. Trimming at V came to 3 bases and at J to 14 bases, leaving 7 bases not matched to a gene. The CDR3 extends over 13 amino acids. CDR3 nucleotides: TGTGCCAGCAGCTTTCAGGGGACAGGGGATAAGTACTTC. It is translated as CASSFQGTGDKYF.

This clonotype has just a few counts. The chain combines TRBV13 with TRBJ1-1; D not resolved. Germline CDR1 reads PRHDT; CDR2 reads FYEKMQ (reference sequence). CDR3 length: 14 amino acids. The V gene lost 1 base and the J gene lost 1 base, with 7 bases spanning the gap. CDR3 region: CASSLDASNTEAFF. CDR3 in DNA: TGTGCCAGCAGCTTAGACGCGTCGAACACTGAAGCTTTCTTT. The entire variable domain, with the rest obtained from reference TRBV13 and TRBJ1-1, is as follows: AAGVIQSPRHLIKEKRETATLKCYPIPRHDTVYWYQQGPGQDPQFLISFYEKMQSDKGSIPDRFSAQQFSDYHSELNMSSLELGDSALYFCASSLDASNTEAFFGQGTRLTVV.

J is TRBJ2-5 and V is TRBV7-9; D possibly corresponds to TRBD2 (6 bases). Deletions cut 5 bases from V and 0 bases from J, with 10 bases between. The V gene's germline CDR1 is SEHNR and CDR2 FQNEAQ (reference sequence). This CDR3 has 14 residues. As DNA, the CDR3 is TGTGCCAGCAGCGGGGAGGCGCACCAAGAGACCCAGTACTTC. Residues: CASSGEAHQETQYF. The variable domain in full, completed from reference TRBV7-9 and TRBJ2-5, reads DTGVSQNPRHKITKRGQNVTFRCDPISEHNRLYWYRQTLGQGPEFLTYFQNEAQLEKSRLLSDRFSAERPKGSFSTLEIQRTEQGDSAMYLCASSGEAHQETQYFGPGTRLLVL.

This clonotype was seen a handful of times. The chain recombines TRBV12-5 with TRBJ1-1; 8 bases agree with TRBD1. CDR3 size: 12 residues. The ends lost 3 bases at V and 7 bases at J; junction bases unmatched: 1. Per germline, CDR1 LGHNT and CDR2 FRNRAP. CDR3 in DNA: TGTGCTAGTGGTTTACAGGGGGGTGAAGCTTTCTTT. Its protein is CASGLQGGEAFF.

This clonotype showed up just a few times. This chain uses TRBV20-1 with TRBJ2-7; weak D call: TRBD2 (6 bases). CDR3 size: 14 residues. Germline CDR1 DFQATT, CDR2 SNEGSKA (reference sequence). V shed 4 bases and J shed 3 bases, with 16 bases lying between them. CDR3 bases: TGCAGTGCTACAACGGGACTCCCTATCTACGAGCAGTACTTC. Its protein is CSATTGLPIYEQYF.

This clonotype was detected a few times. CDR3 protein: CAISDLGRVSSYEQYF. The DNA of the CDR3 is TGTGCCATCAGTGACTTAGGGAGGGTAAGCTCCTACGAGCAGTACTTC. The chain couples TRBV10-3 to TRBJ2-7, with 7 bases matching TRBD2. Germline-derived CDR1 and CDR2 are ENHRY and SYGVKD. Trimming cost V 3 bases and J 0 bases; bases outside gene matches: 8. This CDR3 spans 16 amino acids.

This clonotype was counted between two and nine times. CDR3 sequence reads: CASSYGGEGNQPQHF. The CDR3 DNA follows: TGTGCCAGCAGTTACGGGGGGGAGGGCAATCAGCCCCAGCATTTT. This chain links TRBV6-6 with TRBJ1-5, with a weak D call TRBD1 (5 bases). The CDR3 totals 15 residues. V lost 2 bases and J lost 2, with 10 bases in between. The V gene's germline CDR1 is MNHNY and CDR2 SVGAGI (reference sequence).

This clonotype showed up just a few times. The chain uses TRBV29-1 and TRBJ1-4, with D possibly being TRBD1 (5 bases). CDR1 SQVTM and CDR2 ANQGSEA come from the germline V gene. The CDR3 length is 13 residues. The V end lost 5 bases, the J end lost 7 bases, and 14 bases lay between the germline ends. This CDR3 is CSVRDYGSEKLFF. The CDR3 bases are TGCAGCGTTAGGGACTACGGGAGTGAAAAACTGTTTTTT.